The rows below give T cell receptor beta chains drawn from one sample of a study of PD-1 blockade in mismatch repair-deficient tumors. Only in-frame clones appear in the TCRdb table, and some are missing; sequencing was by immunoSEQ multiplex PCR. The profile shows about 49,000 clones, 77% of them singletons. The sequenced sample was PBMCs, obtained before pembrolizumab treatment. These receptors originate from an adult with mismatch repair-deficient cancer. CDR3s include the opening cysteine and the closing phenylalanine or tryptophan. Each record gives: clone size, J gene, D gene, V gene, CDR3 protein, CDR3 DNA. A D gene is named only where the DNA matches it firmly. A row's size may be missing; if present it is once, few, many or a size class.

size: -
J: TRBJ1-1
D: -
V: TRBV7-6
CDR3: CASSLVAGSEAFF
DNA: TGTGCCAGCAGCTTAGTCGCAGGGTCTGAAGCTTTCTTT

size: -
J: TRBJ1-2
D: TRBD1
V: TRBV4-2
CDR3: CASSRTTGSYGYTF
DNA: TGTGCCAGCAGCCGGACGACAGGGTCCTATGGCTACACCTTC

size: -
J: TRBJ2-2
D: TRBD2
V: TRBV7-2
CDR3: CASSLTSGRTGELFF
DNA: TGTGCCAGCAGCTTGACTAGCGGGCGTACCGGGGAGCTGTTTTTT

size: -
J: TRBJ2-7
D: -
V: TRBV18
CDR3: CASSSGTSSYEQYF
DNA: TGTGCCAGCTCCTCCGGGACTTCCTCCTACGAGCAGTACTTC

size: -
J: TRBJ1-1
D: -
V: TRBV5-1
CDR3: CASSLWSGDTEAFF
DNA: TGCGCCAGCAGCTTATGGTCCGGGGACACTGAAGCTTTCTTT

size: few
J: TRBJ2-3
D: TRBD2
V: TRBV4-3
CDR3: CASSQATSMDTQYF
DNA: TGCGCCAGCAGCCAAGCGACTAGCATGGATACGCAGTATTTT

size: -
J: TRBJ2-5
D: TRBD2
V: TRBV12-5
CDR3: CASGLRGRAGETQYF
DNA: TGTGCTAGTGGTTTGCGCGGGAGGGCCGGGGAGACCCAGTACTTC

size: -
J: TRBJ2-1
D: TRBD2
V: TRBV11-2
CDR3: CASSLGLAGNEQFF
DNA: TGTGCCAGCAGCTTGGGTCTAGCGGGCAATGAGCAGTTCTTC

size: few
J: TRBJ2-7
D: -
V: TRBV20-1
CDR3: CSATNYEQYF
DNA: TGCAGTGCTACCAACTACGAGCAGTACTTC

size: -
J: TRBJ2-1
D: TRBD2
V: TRBV18
CDR3: CASSPGIAGGSEQFF
DNA: TGTGCCAGCTCACCAGGGATAGCGGGAGGGAGTGAGCAGTTCTTC

size: few
J: TRBJ1-2
D: -
V: TRBV7-9
CDR3: CASLHGAGAAYTF
DNA: TGTGCCAGCCTCCATGGTGCCGGGGCAGCCTACACCTTC

size: -
J: TRBJ1-2
D: -
V: TRBV7-9
CDR3: CASSPTQGYTF
DNA: TGTGCCAGCAGCCCCACGCAGGGCTACACCTTC

size: -
J: TRBJ2-7
D: TRBD1
V: TRBV27
CDR3: CASSFRDRGYEQYF
DNA: TGTGCCAGCAGTTTCCGGGACAGGGGCTACGAGCAGTACTTC

size: -
J: TRBJ1-5
D: -
V: TRBV7-9
CDR3: CASSLVVSGELGNQPQHF
DNA: TGTGCCAGCAGCTTAGTTGTGTCGGGGGAGCTGGGGAATCAGCCCCAGCATTTT

size: -
J: TRBJ2-7
D: TRBD1
V: TRBV27
CDR3: CASSLGTGREQYF
DNA: TGTGCCAGCAGTTTAGGGACAGGGCGAGAGCAGTACTTC

size: -
J: TRBJ1-2
D: -
V: TRBV29-1
CDR3: CSVEIQTQLNYGYTF
DNA: TGCAGCGTTGAAATTCAAACCCAATTAAACTATGGCTACACCTTC

size: -
J: TRBJ2-7
D: TRBD1
V: TRBV5-1
CDR3: CASSHGQGNYEQYF
DNA: TGCGCCAGCAGCCACGGACAGGGTAACTACGAGCAGTACTTC

size: -
J: TRBJ2-7
D: TRBD2
V: TRBV27
CDR3: CASSLGAGGFYEQYF
DNA: TGTGCCAGCAGCCTTGGGGCGGGAGGGTTCTACGAGCAGTACTTC

size: -
J: TRBJ1-1
D: -
V: TRBV14
CDR3: CASSQKRKGNTEAFF
DNA: TGTGCCAGCAGCCAGAAGAGAAAGGGAAACACTGAAGCTTTCTTT

size: -
J: TRBJ1-5
D: -
V: TRBV5-5
CDR3: CASSAESRQPQHF
DNA: TGTGCCAGCAGCGCCGAAAGCCGACAGCCCCAGCATTTT

size: -
J: TRBJ1-6
D: TRBD1
V: TRBV6-5
CDR3: CASRLGQLNSPLHF
DNA: TGTGCCAGCAGATTGGGACAGCTTAATTCACCCCTCCACTTT

size: -
J: TRBJ1-3
D: -
V: TRBV5-4
CDR3: CASSLRTPGGNTIYF
DNA: TGTGCCAGCAGCCTAAGGACTCCTGGCGGAAACACCATATATTTT

size: -
J: TRBJ2-5
D: -
V: TRBV29-1
CDR3: CSVSPSTGEETQYF
DNA: TGCAGCGTCTCCCCCTCGACTGGAGAAGAGACCCAGTACTTC

size: few
J: TRBJ2-4
D: -
V: TRBV6-1
CDR3: CASSERETGIQYF
DNA: TGTGCCAGCAGTGAAAGGGAGACGGGCATTCAGTACTTC

size: -
J: TRBJ2-1
D: TRBD2
V: TRBV29-1
CDR3: CSVSLAGERNEQFF
DNA: TGCAGCGTTAGTCTAGCGGGAGAACGGAATGAGCAGTTCTTC

size: -
J: TRBJ2-7
D: -
V: TRBV11-3
CDR3: CASSLEWDRRLFGYEQYF
DNA: TGTGCCAGCAGCTTAGAATGGGACCGTCGGTTATTCGGCTACGAGCAGTACTTC

size: -
J: TRBJ1-2
D: -
V: TRBV10-1
CDR3: CASSAASNYGYTF
DNA: TGCGCCAGCAGTGCAGCTTCTAACTATGGCTACACCTTC

size: few
J: TRBJ2-1
D: -
V: TRBV30
CDR3: CAWSVRKRVEQFF
DNA: TGTGCCTGGAGTGTACGAAAGCGAGTTGAGCAGTTCTTC

size: -
J: TRBJ1-1
D: -
V: TRBV7-2
CDR3: CASSMIRGTLEAFF
DNA: TGTGCCAGCTCGATGATCAGGGGAACACTGGAAGCTTTCTTT

size: -
J: TRBJ2-5
D: TRBD1
V: TRBV18
CDR3: CASSPRSGQGRETQYF
DNA: TGTGCCAGCTCACCAAGGTCTGGACAGGGGCGAGAGACCCAGTACTTC

size: few
J: TRBJ1-1
D: TRBD1
V: TRBV11-2
CDR3: CASSPGTGANTEAFF
DNA: TGTGCCAGCAGCCCCGGGACAGGGGCGAACACTGAAGCTTTCTTT

size: -
J: TRBJ2-7
D: -
V: TRBV11-2
CDR3: CASSLGTRGDYEQYF
DNA: TGTGCCAGCAGCTTAGGGACACGGGGAGACTACGAGCAGTACTTC

size: few
J: TRBJ1-1
D: TRBD1
V: TRBV19
CDR3: CASSTGGGSTEAFF
DNA: TGTGCCAGTAGTACAGGGGGGGGGAGCACTGAAGCTTTCTTT

size: once
J: TRBJ2-3
D: TRBD2
V: TRBV4-2
CDR3: CASSQEAGGSPVDTQYF
DNA: TGTGCCAGCAGCCAAGAAGCCGGGGGGAGCCCGGTGGATACGCAGTATTTT

size: -
J: TRBJ1-1
D: -
V: TRBV18
CDR3: CASSPRGANTEAFF
DNA: TGTGCCAGCTCACCACGTGGAGCGAACACTGAAGCTTTCTTT

size: -
J: TRBJ1-1
D: -
V: TRBV11-2
CDR3: CASSLDPGSTEAFF
DNA: TGTGCCAGCAGCTTAGATCCCGGTTCCACTGAAGCTTTCTTT

size: -
J: TRBJ1-1
D: -
V: TRBV2
CDR3: CASSDEGSEAFF
DNA: TGTGCCAGCAGTGACGAGGGTTCTGAAGCTTTCTTT

size: -
J: TRBJ2-1
D: -
V: TRBV29-1
CDR3: CSVEDRGRRGNNEQFF
DNA: TGCAGCGTTGAAGATCGGGGGCGCCGGGGAAACAATGAGCAGTTCTTC

size: -
J: TRBJ1-2
D: -
V: TRBV7-8
CDR3: CASSSTRSGSGGYTF
DNA: TGTGCCAGCAGCTCGACCAGGTCAGGTTCGGGAGGCTACACCTTC

size: -
J: TRBJ2-7
D: -
V: TRBV9
CDR3: CASSPRGAYEQYF
DNA: TGTGCCAGCAGCCCCCGTGGGGCCTACGAGCAGTACTTC

size: -
J: TRBJ2-1
D: -
V: TRBV10-2
CDR3: CATRGNEQFF
DNA: TGCGCCACCCGGGGGAATGAGCAGTTCTTC

size: few
J: TRBJ1-1
D: -
V: TRBV2
CDR3: CASSALENTEAFF
DNA: TGTGCCAGCAGTGCCCTAGAGAACACTGAAGCTTTCTTT

size: -
J: TRBJ2-3
D: -
V: TRBV18
CDR3: CASSLSAGSSDTQYF
DNA: TGTGCCAGCTCACTGTCGGCAGGGTCCTCAGATACGCAGTATTTT

size: -
J: TRBJ1-5
D: -
V: TRBV4-3
CDR3: CASSQTGTRFQPQHF
DNA: TGCGCCAGCAGCCAGACCGGGACACGGTTTCAGCCCCAGCATTTT

size: -
J: TRBJ2-1
D: TRBD2
V: TRBV7-2
CDR3: CASSLMLAGAEEQFF
DNA: TGTGCCAGCAGCTTAATGCTAGCGGGAGCGGAGGAGCAGTTCTTC

size: -
J: TRBJ2-1
D: -
V: TRBV27
CDR3: CASKRAVYNEQFF
DNA: TGTGCCAGCAAGCGAGCGGTATACAATGAGCAGTTCTTC

size: -
J: TRBJ2-5
D: -
V: TRBV27
CDR3: CASVEGETQYF
DNA: TGTGCCAGCGTTGAAGGCGAGACCCAGTACTTC

size: -
J: TRBJ1-1
D: -
V: TRBV12-1
CDR3: CASSPAVPGPEAFF
DNA: TGTGCCAGCAGCCCTGCCGTTCCTGGGCCTGAAGCTTTCTTT

size: -
J: TRBJ1-3
D: TRBD1
V: TRBV7-6
CDR3: CASSLTSWGQLSGNTIYF
DNA: TGTGCCAGCAGCTTAACCTCATGGGGACAGCTCTCTGGAAACACCATATATTTT

size: -
J: TRBJ2-5
D: TRBD1
V: TRBV7-2
CDR3: CASSLRDRPGETQYF
DNA: TGTGCCAGCAGCCTCCGGGACAGGCCGGGAGAGACCCAGTACTTC

size: -
J: TRBJ2-7
D: -
V: TRBV25-1
CDR3: CASSGGEAESSYEQYF
DNA: TGTGCCAGCAGTGGGGGGGAAGCGGAGAGCTCCTACGAGCAGTACTTC

size: -
J: TRBJ2-3
D: -
V: TRBV19
CDR3: CASTEAGTDTQYF
DNA: TGTGCCAGTACGGAGGCTGGCACAGATACGCAGTATTTT

size: once
J: TRBJ2-2
D: TRBD1
V: TRBV5-1
CDR3: CASSTDRALNTGELFF
DNA: TGCGCCAGCAGCACCGACAGGGCCTTAAACACCGGGGAGCTGTTTTTT

size: -
J: TRBJ2-3
D: -
V: TRBV6-5
CDR3: CASSYSGGYGDTQYF
DNA: TGTGCCAGCAGTTACTCGGGGGGATATGGAGATACGCAGTATTTT

size: -
J: TRBJ1-1
D: -
V: TRBV6-4
CDR3: CASSEQGGTEAFF
DNA: TGTGCCAGCAGTGAACAGGGTGGCACTGAAGCTTTCTTT